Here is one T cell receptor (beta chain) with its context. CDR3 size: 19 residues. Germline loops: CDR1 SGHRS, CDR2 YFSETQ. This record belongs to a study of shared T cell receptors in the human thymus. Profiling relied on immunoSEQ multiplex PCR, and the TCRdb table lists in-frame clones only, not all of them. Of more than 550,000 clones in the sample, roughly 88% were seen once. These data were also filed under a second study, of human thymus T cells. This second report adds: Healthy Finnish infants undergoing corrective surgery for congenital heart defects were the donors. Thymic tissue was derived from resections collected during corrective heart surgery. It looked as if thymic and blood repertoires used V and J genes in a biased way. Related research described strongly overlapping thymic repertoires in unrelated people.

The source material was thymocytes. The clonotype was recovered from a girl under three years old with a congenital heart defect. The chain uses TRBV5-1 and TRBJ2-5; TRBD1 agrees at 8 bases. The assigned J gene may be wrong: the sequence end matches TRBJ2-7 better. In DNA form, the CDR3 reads TGCGCCAGCAGCGACACTTTTGGGCAGGAGGGGACAGGTACCTACGAGCAGTACTTC. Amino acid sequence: CASSDTFGQEGTGTYEQYF.